The 27 T cell receptor beta chains reported below all come from one sample, sequenced in a study of cytomegalovirus exposure and HLA in healthy donors. The PCR was carried out with 60 Vbeta primers and 13 Jbeta primers. Method: immunoSEQ multiplex PCR; TCRdb's copy keeps in-frame clones and lacks some. The sample lists more than 85,000 clones, about 73% occurring once. The sample taken for sequencing was PBMCs. Receptors were obtained from a woman aged 45 to 65 in good health and CMV-seropositive.

This chain connects TRBV7-4 to TRBJ1-5; D is unresolved. This CDR3 has 10 residues. The V end lost 4 bases, the J end lost 9 bases, and 4 bases lay between the germline ends. Germline values: CDR1 SGHVT, CDR2 SQSDAQ. Here the CDR3 DNA reads TGTGCCAGCAGCTCCCGGCCCCAGCATTTT. Translating it yields CASSSRPQHF. Combining the CDR3 with reference TRBV7-4 and TRBJ1-5 gives the whole variable domain GAGVSQSPRYKVAKRGRDVALRCDSISGHVTLYWYRQTLGQGSEVLTYSQSDAQRDKSGRPSGRFSAERPERSVSTLKIQRTEQGDSAVYLCASSSRPQHFGDGTRLSIL.

This rearrangement joins TRBV9 to TRBJ2-2, with 8 nucleotides matching TRBD2. The CDR3 loop spans 17 amino acids. Trimming removed 0 bases from V and 3 bases from J; junction bases left unmatched: 7. Germline CDR1 and CDR2: SGDLS and YYNGEE. Written as DNA, the CDR3 is TGTGCCAGCAGCGTAGTTGGAAGCGGGAGCCACACCGGGGAGCTGTTTTTT. Translation: CASSVVGSGSHTGELFF. Variable domain in full (rest from reference TRBV9 and TRBJ2-2): DSGVTQTPKHLITATGQRVTLRCSPRSGDLSVYWYQQSLDQGLQFLIQYYNGEERAKGNILERFSAQQFPDLHSELNLSSLELGDSALYFCASSVVGSGSHTGELFFGEGSRLTVL.

This chain joins TRBV28 and TRBJ1-5; 7 nucleotides agree with TRBD1. This CDR3 comprises 14 residues. V lost 10 bases and J lost 0; bases outside the gene matches: 6. The germline V gene encodes CDR1 MDHEN and CDR2 SYDVKM. The CDR3 DNA reads as TGTGCCACGACGGACAGGCTTAGCAATCAGCCCCAGCATTTT. This sequence encodes CATTDRLSNQPQHF. The full variable domain, its missing parts supplied by reference TRBV28 and TRBJ1-5, is DVKVTQSSRYLVKRTGEKVFLECVQDMDHENMFWYRQDPGLGLRLIYFSYDVKMKEKGDIPEGYSVSREKKERFSLILESASTNQTSMYLCATTDRLSNQPQHFGDGTRLSIL.

The rearrangement links TRBV19 to TRBJ1-4; the match to TRBD1 covers 9 bases. The germline gives CDR1 LNHDA, CDR2 SQIVND (reference sequence). This CDR3 region has 14 residues. V dropped 7 bases and J dropped 7; count of bases not matched to a gene: 7. DNA of the CDR3: TGTGCCAGTACCGGGACAGGGAATTTTGAAAAACTGTTTTTT. This encodes CASTGTGNFEKLFF.

The CDR3 spells CASSERLAGASSYNEQFF. The CDR3 DNA reads TGTGCCAGCAGTGAGCGTCTAGCGGGAGCGAGCTCCTACAATGAGCAGTTCTTC. V usage is TRBV25-1 and J usage is TRBJ2-1, with TRBD2 identical over 10 bases. Germline CDR1 reads MGHDK; CDR2 reads SYGVNS. Losses at the gene ends were 3 bases for V and 0 bases for J; bases not matched to a gene: 8. The CDR3 is 18 residues long.

The chain employs TRBV19 and TRBJ1-3; 10 bases agree with TRBD1. CDR1 is LNHDA, CDR2 SQIVND, per germline (reference sequence). The V segment lost 6 bases and the J segment 4 bases; nucleotides outside the gene matches: 12. There are 17 residues in the CDR3. The CDR3 region has the DNA TGTGCCAGTAGCCCCCTGGGACAGGGGAATTACGGAAACACCATATATTTT. This codes for CASSPLGQGNYGNTIYF.

The chain links TRBV6-5 to TRBJ1-2; perhaps TRBD1 as D (5 bases). The CDR3 is 13 residues long. V was shortened by 4 bases and J by 7 bases, with 13 bases between the two germline ends. Germline values: CDR1 MNHEY, CDR2 SVGAGI. The DNA of the CDR3 is TGTGCCAGCAGTTCCACAGGATTTAGTGGCTACACCTTC. Translated, it gives CASSSTGFSGYTF.

The rearrangement links TRBV30 to TRBJ2-3; 8 bases fit TRBD2. Unmatched junction bases numbered 11, after V lost 3 bases and J lost 3 bases. CDR1 and CDR2 (germline): GTSNPN, SVGIG (reference sequence). The CDR3 consists of 16 residues. CDR3 region: CAWSERSSGVTDTQYF. The DNA for the CDR3 is TGTGCCTGGAGCGAGCGGAGTAGCGGGGTTACAGATACGCAGTATTTT.

This chain connects TRBV28 to TRBJ1-1; D is ambiguous. CDR3 length equals 14 residues. With 3 bases removed from V and 1 base from J, the gap between germline ends came to 9 bases. CDR1 and CDR2 from the germline V gene are MDHEN and SYDVKM. The CDR3 region is CASSFFLRNTEAFF. The CDR3 coding sequence is TGTGCCAGCAGTTTCTTCTTGAGGAACACTGAAGCTTTCTTT. Supplemented by reference TRBV28 and TRBJ1-1, the full variable domain reads DVKVTQSSRYLVKRTGEKVFLECVQDMDHENMFWYRQDPGLGLRLIYFSYDVKMKEKGDIPEGYSVSREKKERFSLILESASTNQTSMYLCASSFFLRNTEAFFGQGTRLTVV.

The chain carries TRBV6-6 and TRBJ1-5; tentatively, D is TRBD1 (6 bases). Germline V lookup: CDR1 MNHNY, CDR2 SVGAGI (reference sequence). Trimming removed 4 bases at V and 4 bases at J, with 11 bases between. The CDR3 has 14 residues. The CDR3 region is CASSSGHRNQPQHF. The CDR3 DNA follows: TGTGCCAGCAGTTCGGGACACCGTAATCAGCCCCAGCATTTT.

This chain joins TRBV19 and TRBJ2-1; 14 nucleotides line up with TRBD2. V gave up 11 bases and J gave up 2 bases; unmatched junction bases: 14. The CDR3 is 18 amino acids. CDR1 is LNHDA, CDR2 SQIVND, per germline (reference sequence). CDR3 nucleotide sequence: TGTGCCTCACAGCGGACTAGCGGGAGGATGTTGGCCTACAATGAGCAGTTCTTC. This translates into CASQRTSGRMLAYNEQFF.

This clone showed up just a few times. This sequence joins TRBV11-2 and TRBJ2-7; 8 bases line up with TRBD1. This CDR3 is 16 amino acids long. The V and J ends lost 5 bases and 4 bases, in that order; junction bases with no gene match: 13. Germline CDR1 is SGHAT and CDR2 is FQNNGV. The CDR3 reads CASSQASTGAGYEQYF. In DNA, the CDR3 is TGTGCCAGCAGCCAGGCCTCGACAGGGGCAGGGTACGAGCAGTACTTC.

The chain's CDR3 is CASSWGQGGETQYF. The CDR3 DNA reads TGTGCCAGCAGCTGGGGACAGGGAGGGGAGACCCAGTACTTC. The chain couples TRBV7-9 to TRBJ2-5, with TRBD1 identical over 9 bases. The CDR3 spans 14 residues. With V trimmed by 4 bases and J by 5 bases, 5 bases remained unmatched. CDR1 and CDR2 (germline): SEHNR, FQNEAQ (reference sequence).

The chain joins TRBV7-3 to TRBJ2-1; TRBD2 might be the D (7 bases). This CDR3 has 16 residues. In germline, CDR1 is SGHTA, CDR2 FQGTGA. Trimming removed 5 bases at V and 4 bases at J, with 18 bases between. The CDR3 protein is CASSLSTGRAYNEQFF. CDR3 DNA: TGTGCCAGCAGCCTTTCAACAGGGAGGGCATACAATGAGCAGTTCTTC.

Only one count was recorded for this clone. The chain joins TRBV28 to TRBJ2-7; TRBD1 might be the D (6 bases). The CDR3 loop spans 13 amino acids. Trimming took off 6 bases at V and 4 bases at J, with 13 bases between the two ends. The germline gives CDR1 MDHEN, CDR2 SYDVKM. The CDR3 DNA is TGTGCCAGCAGAATCTCAGGGGAATACGAGCAGTACTTC. It encodes CASRISGEYEQYF.

The rearrangement links TRBV29-1 to TRBJ1-4; TRBD1 is a possible D gene (5 bases). There are 11 residues in the CDR3. Per the germline V gene, CDR1 is SQVTM and CDR2 is ANQGSEA. Trimming left V 7 bases short and J 5 bases short, with 8 bases between. The CDR3 region is CSGTLNEKLFF. The CDR3 nucleotides are TGCAGCGGGACACTGAATGAAAAACTGTTTTTT.

This chain links TRBV10-1 with TRBJ2-6; TRBD2 matches 14 bases. The CDR3 loop spans 19 amino acids. J lost 3 bases, V lost 3 bases, and 7 bases had no gene match. CDR1 is WNHNN and CDR2 is SYGVQD in the germline V gene (reference sequence). CDR3 sequence reads: CASSDSGLAGVVGANVLTF. Here the CDR3 DNA reads TGCGCCAGCAGTGACTCGGGACTAGCGGGAGTAGTTGGGGCCAACGTCCTGACTTTC.

This chain connects TRBV5-8 to TRBJ2-5, with 10 bases that match TRBD2. In germline, CDR1 is SGHTS, CDR2 YDEGEE. V lost 0 bases and J lost 5; bases outside the gene matches: 10. This CDR3 has 17 residues. In nucleotides, the CDR3 is TGTGCCAGCAGCTTGGAGGCTAGCGGGAGAGTCGGGGAGACCCAGTACTTC. It translates to CASSLEASGRVGETQYF.

The rearrangement links TRBV4-1 to TRBJ1-5, with a weak D call TRBD1 (5 bases). V shed 0 bases and J shed 2 bases, with 5 bases lying between them. Germline CDR1 MGHRA, CDR2 YSYEKL. The length of the CDR3 is 14 residues. The DNA of the CDR3 is TGCGCCAGCAGCCAAGAGGGGCGCAATCAGCCCCAGCATTTT. It codes for CASSQEGRNQPQHF.

This chain connects TRBV30 to TRBJ2-1, with 10 bases matching TRBD1. After removal of 6 bases from V and 8 bases from J, the junction contained 13 bases not matched to a gene. The CDR3 is 15 residues long. CDR1 is GTSNPN and CDR2 is SVGIG in the germline V gene (reference sequence). The CDR3 loop reads CACISGTGENDEQFF. The CDR3 nucleotides are TGTGCCTGTATTTCCGGGACAGGGGAGAACGATGAGCAGTTCTTC. Variable domain in full (rest from reference TRBV30 and TRBJ2-1): SQTIHQWPATLVQPVGSPLSLECTVEGTSNPNLYWYRQAAGRGLQLLFYSVGIGQISSEVPQNLSASRPQDRQFILSSKKLLLSDSGFYLCACISGTGENDEQFFGPGTRLTVL.

V and J are TRBV11-3 and TRBJ2-7, with D possibly TRBD2 on 6 matching bases. Trimming cost V 3 bases and J 7 bases, with 7 bases left between them. Germline CDR1 SGHNT, CDR2 YENEEA. The CDR3 is 11 residues long. The CDR3 sequence: CASSFGGEQYF. CDR3 DNA: TGTGCCAGCAGCTTCGGGGGTGAGCAGTACTTC.

This clone appeared many times. This rearrangement joins TRBV2 to TRBJ1-5; 9 bases map to TRBD1. Germline V gene data show CDR1 as SNHLY and CDR2 as FYNNEI. The CDR3 loop spans 14 amino acids. Trimming removed 5 bases from V and 6 bases from J; junction bases left unmatched: 5. The chain's CDR3 is CASSSGQGFQPQHF. The CDR3 region has the DNA TGTGCCAGCAGTTCGGGACAGGGTTTTCAGCCCCAGCATTTT.

The CDR3 sequence: CAIGGQDYNEQFF. The CDR3 nucleotides are TGTGCCATCGGAGGACAGGACTACAATGAGCAGTTCTTC. This chain links TRBV10-3 with TRBJ2-1; TRBD1 agrees at 7 bases. CDR1 is ENHRY and CDR2 is SYGVKD in the germline V gene. There are 13 residues in the CDR3. Unmatched junction bases numbered 4, after V lost 8 bases and J lost 3 bases.

This chain uses TRBV6-5 with TRBJ1-1, with 9 bases matching TRBD1. V lost 5 bases, J lost 12 bases, and 10 bases stayed unmatched. CDR1 and CDR2 from the germline V gene are MNHEY and SVGAGI. The CDR3 runs to 13 residues. The CDR3 nucleotides are TGTGCCAGCAGTCCGCTTAGGACAGGGGAAACTTTCTTT. Protein sequence: CASSPLRTGETFF.

V and J are TRBV4-3 and TRBJ2-3, with 7 positions matching TRBD1. The germline V gene encodes CDR1 LGHNA and CDR2 YSLEER. This CDR3 contains 18 residues. After removal of 1 base from V and 6 bases from J, the junction contained 16 bases not matched to a gene. CDR3 region: CASSQVGRGLVHQDTQYF. Here the CDR3 DNA reads TGCGCCAGCAGCCAAGTGGGCAGGGGGTTGGTACACCAGGATACGCAGTATTTT.

The rearrangement links TRBV7-8 to TRBJ2-2; no reliable D call. Germline CDR1 is SGHVS and CDR2 is FQNEAQ. V lost 5 bases, J lost 5 bases, and 3 bases lay in between. The CDR3 covers 11 residues. This CDR3 is CASSRTGELFF. DNA for the CDR3: TGTGCCAGCAGCCGGACCGGGGAGCTGTTTTTT.

The gene calls are TRBV25-1 and TRBJ2-2; 10 positions match TRBD2. The CDR3 is 16 amino acids. V dropped 4 bases and J dropped 5; count of bases not matched to a gene: 7. Germline loops: CDR1 MGHDK, CDR2 SYGVNS. The CDR3 sequence: CASSGLAGRGTGELFF. CDR3 sequence (DNA): TGTGCCAGCAGTGGACTAGCGGGTCGGGGGACCGGGGAGCTGTTTTTT.